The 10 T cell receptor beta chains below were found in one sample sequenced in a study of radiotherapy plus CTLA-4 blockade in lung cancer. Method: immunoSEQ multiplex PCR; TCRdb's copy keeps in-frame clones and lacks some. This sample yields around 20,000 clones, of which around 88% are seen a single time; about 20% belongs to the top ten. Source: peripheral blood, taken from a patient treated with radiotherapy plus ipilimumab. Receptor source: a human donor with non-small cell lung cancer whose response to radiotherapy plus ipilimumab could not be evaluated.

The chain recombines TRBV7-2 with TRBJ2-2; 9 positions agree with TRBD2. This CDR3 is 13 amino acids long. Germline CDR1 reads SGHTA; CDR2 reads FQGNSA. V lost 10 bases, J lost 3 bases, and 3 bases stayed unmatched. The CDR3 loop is CATRGRDTGELFF. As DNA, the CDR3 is TGTGCCACCCGCGGGAGGGACACCGGGGAGCTGTTTTTT.

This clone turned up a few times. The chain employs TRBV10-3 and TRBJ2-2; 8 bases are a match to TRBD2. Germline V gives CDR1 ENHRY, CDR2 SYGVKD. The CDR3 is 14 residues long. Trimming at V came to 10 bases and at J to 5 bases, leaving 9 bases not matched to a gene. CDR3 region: CATTGTSPTGELFF. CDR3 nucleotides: TGTGCCACCACCGGGACTAGTCCGACCGGGGAGCTGTTTTTT.

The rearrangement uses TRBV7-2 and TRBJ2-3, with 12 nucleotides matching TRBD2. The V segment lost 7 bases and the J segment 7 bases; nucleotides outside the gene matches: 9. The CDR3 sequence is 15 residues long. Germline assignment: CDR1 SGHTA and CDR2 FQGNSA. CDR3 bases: TGTGCCAGCACCAAATCTAGCGGGGGGGCGAATACGCAGTATTTT. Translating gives CASTKSSGGANTQYF. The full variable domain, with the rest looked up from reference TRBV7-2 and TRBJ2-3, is GAGVSQSPSNKVTEKGKDVELRCDPISGHTALYWYRQSLGQGLEFLIYFQGNSAPDKSGLPSDRFSAERTGGSVSTLTIQRTQQEDSAVYLCASTKSSGGANTQYFGPGTRLTVL.

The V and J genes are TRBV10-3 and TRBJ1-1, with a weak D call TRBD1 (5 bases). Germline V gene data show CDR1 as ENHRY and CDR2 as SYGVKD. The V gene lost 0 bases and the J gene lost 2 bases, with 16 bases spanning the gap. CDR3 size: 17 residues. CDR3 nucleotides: TGTGCCATCAGTGAGTCCGGTCGACGCGGGGGAAACACTGAAGCTTTCTTT. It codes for CAISESGRRGGNTEAFF.

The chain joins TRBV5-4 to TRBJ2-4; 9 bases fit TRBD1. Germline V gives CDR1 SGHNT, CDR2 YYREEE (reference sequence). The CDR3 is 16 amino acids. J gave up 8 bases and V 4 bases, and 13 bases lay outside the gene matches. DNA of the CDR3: TGTGCCAGCAGCGCGGGACAGGGAGGGGGGTCTGACATTCAGTACTTC. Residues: CASSAGQGGGSDIQYF.

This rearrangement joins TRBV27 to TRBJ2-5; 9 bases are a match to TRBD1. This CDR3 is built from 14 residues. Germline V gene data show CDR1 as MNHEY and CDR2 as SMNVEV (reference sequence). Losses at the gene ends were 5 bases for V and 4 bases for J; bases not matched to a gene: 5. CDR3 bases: TGTGCCAGCAGTCCCCGGGACAGGGTAGAGACCCAGTACTTC. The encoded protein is CASSPRDRVETQYF.

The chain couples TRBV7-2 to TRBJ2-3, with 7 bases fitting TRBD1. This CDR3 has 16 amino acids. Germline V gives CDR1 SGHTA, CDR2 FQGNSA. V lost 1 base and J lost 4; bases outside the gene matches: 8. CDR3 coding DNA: TGTGCCAGCAGCTTAGGGGCCAGGGGGATGGCAGATACGCAGTATTTT. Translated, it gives CASSLGARGMADTQYF.

CDR3 coding DNA: TGTGCCACCAGCAGAGTTGGAGCGGGCACCCAGTTCTTC. It specifies CATSRVGAGTQFF. The V and J genes are TRBV15 and TRBJ2-1, with a tentative D call TRBD2 (6 bases). Per germline, CDR1 LNHNV and CDR2 YYDKDF (reference sequence). V lost 1 base and J 13 bases, leaving 14 bases between the germline ends. The CDR3 has 13 residues.

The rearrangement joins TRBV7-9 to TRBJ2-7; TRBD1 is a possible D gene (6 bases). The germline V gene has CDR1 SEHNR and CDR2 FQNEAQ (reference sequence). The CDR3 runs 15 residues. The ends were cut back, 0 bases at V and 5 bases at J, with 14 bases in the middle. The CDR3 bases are TGTGCCAGCAGCTTAGCCCCAACAGGGTCCAACGAGCAGTACTTC. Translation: CASSLAPTGSNEQYF. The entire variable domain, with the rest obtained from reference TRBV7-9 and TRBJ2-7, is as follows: DTGVSQNPRHKITKRGQNVTFRCDPISEHNRLYWYRQTLGQGPEFLTYFQNEAQLEKSRLLSDRFSAERPKGSFSTLEIQRTEQGDSAMYLCASSLAPTGSNEQYFGPGTRLTVT.

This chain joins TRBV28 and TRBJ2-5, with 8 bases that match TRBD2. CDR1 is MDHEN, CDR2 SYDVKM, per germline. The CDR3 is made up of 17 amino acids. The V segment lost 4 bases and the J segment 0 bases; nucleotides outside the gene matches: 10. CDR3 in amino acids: CASSSLTSVGYQETQYF. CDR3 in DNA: TGTGCCAGCAGTTCCCTGACTAGCGTTGGGTACCAAGAGACCCAGTACTTC.